The clone carrying this T cell receptor (beta chain) was counted a few times. Time point noted: after dendritic cell vaccination, including at tumor progression/relapse. Before vaccination, two weeks after the third vaccination, and at progression, PBMC were collected. This specimen comes from a study of glioma-infiltrating T cells after dendritic cell vaccination. Input was 2 to 2.5 ug genomic DNA, or all available if less. Produced via immunoSEQ multiplex PCR; TCRdb's table is partial and in-frame only. This sample has tens of thousands of clones, with around 86% found just once. CDR3 length: 14 amino acids. Germline CDR1 SGDLS, CDR2 YYNGEE. The V segment lost 4 bases and the J segment 4 bases; nucleotides outside the gene matches: 5.

This receptor was identified in a human donor with glioblastoma. The chain employs TRBV9 and TRBJ2-3, with 8 bases fitting TRBD1. The specimen comprised blood, sampled after dendritic cell vaccination. This CDR3 is CASSSGQAPDTQYF. The CDR3 DNA reads TGTGCCAGCAGCTCGGGACAGGCCCCAGATACGCAGTATTTT.